Presented here are 21 T cell receptor beta chains from one specimen sequenced in a study of T cell responses to AZD1222 COVID-19 vaccine. Assay used: immunoSEQ multiplex PCR; TCRdb lists only in-frame clones, some missing. The sample has over 150,000 clones; 85% to 95% are singletons. The sequencing here drew on peripheral blood, taken 28 days after the second AZD1222 dose. The receptor source for this set is an adult who received the AZD1222 COVID-19 vaccine.

This chain uses TRBV11-3 with TRBJ2-5; 12 positions agree with TRBD1. J was trimmed by 4 bases and V by 7 bases; bases with no gene match: 16. The CDR3 runs 18 residues. Germline CDR1 and CDR2: SGHNT and YENEEA. CDR3 sequence (DNA): TGTGCCAGCACCTCCGGCGCCGGCTGGGACAGGGGGCTAGAGACCCAGTACTTC. Translated, it gives CASTSGAGWDRGLETQYF. Looking up the rest from reference TRBV11-3 and TRBJ2-5 gives the full variable domain: EAGVVQSPRYKIIEKKQPVAFWCNPISGHNTLYWYLQNLGQGPELLIRYENEEAVDDSQLPKDRFSAERLKGVDSTLKIQPAELGDSAVYLCASTSGAGWDRGLETQYFGPGTRLLVL.

The chain uses TRBV10-1 and TRBJ2-7; 8 bases map to TRBD2. CDR3 length equals 13 residues. In germline, CDR1 is WNHNN, CDR2 SYGVQD (reference sequence). V shed 5 bases, J shed 7 bases, and the junction held 7 bases outside the gene matches. CDR3 region: CASSITSGGEQYF. Written as DNA, the CDR3 is TGCGCCAGCAGTATCACTAGCGGAGGAGAGCAGTACTTC.

This chain uses TRBV5-4 with TRBJ1-3, with D tentatively TRBD1 (5 bases). This CDR3 spans 14 amino acids. V was pared by 4 bases and J by 2 bases, with 10 bases between. Germline-derived CDR1 and CDR2 are SGHNT and YYREEE (reference sequence). CDR3 nucleotide sequence: TGTGCCAGCAGCCTGGGGCTAGCTGGAAACACCATATATTTT. Translation gives CASSLGLAGNTIYF.

The V and J genes are TRBV18 and TRBJ1-5; no clear D. Trimming shortened V by 5 bases and J by 7 bases, and 12 bases separated the two germline ends. Germline V gene lookup returns CDR1 KGHSH and CDR2 LQKENI. The CDR3 runs 13 residues. CDR3 in DNA: TGTGCCAGCTCAACAGTAGAATTCCAGCCCCAGCATTTT. Residues: CASSTVEFQPQHF.

This sequence joins TRBV6-5 and TRBJ2-5; possibly TRBD2 for D (7 bases). V was trimmed by 1 base and J by 4 bases, leaving 16 bases between them. CDR3 length equals 16 residues. Germline V gene sequence: CDR1 MNHEY, CDR2 SVGAGI. The CDR3 loop reads CASSYWGGPDRETQYF. In nucleotides, the CDR3 is TGTGCCAGCAGTTACTGGGGGGGCCCGGACCGAGAGACCCAGTACTTC.

The rearrangement links TRBV5-6 to TRBJ2-3; D is unresolved. The V end lost 2 bases, the J end lost 0 bases, and 10 bases lay between the germline ends. The CDR3 sequence is 15 residues long. In germline, CDR1 is SGHDT, CDR2 YYEEEE. CDR3 sequence: CASSLPDPSTDTQYF. In DNA, the CDR3 is TGTGCCAGCAGCTTACCCGATCCTAGCACAGATACGCAGTATTTT.

V is TRBV27 and J is TRBJ2-7, with D tentatively TRBD1 or TRBD2 (5 bases each). This CDR3 comprises 13 residues. Looked up from germline, CDR1 is MNHEY and CDR2 is SMNVEV (reference sequence). The V and J ends lost 2 bases and 6 bases respectively, with 11 bases between them. As DNA, the CDR3 is TGTGCCAGCAGTTTAAGGGACCCCCTCGAGCAGTACTTC. This codes for CASSLRDPLEQYF.

This clone appeared a few times. The CDR3 DNA reads as TGTGCCAGCAGTTTATCATCAGGGGGATACGAGCAGTACTTC. As protein: CASSLSSGGYEQYF. V and J are TRBV27 and TRBJ2-7; 7 positions match TRBD1. Trimming at V came to 0 bases and at J to 4 bases, leaving 3 bases not matched to a gene. CDR3 length: 14 amino acids. Germline assignment: CDR1 MNHEY and CDR2 SMNVEV (reference sequence).

V gene TRBV28 combines with J gene TRBJ1-1; 7 bases are a match to TRBD1. V trimming: 2 bases; J trimming: 3 bases; junction bases outside the gene matches: 3. Germline V gene data show CDR1 as MDHEN and CDR2 as SYDVKM. The CDR3 totals 14 residues. Written as DNA, the CDR3 is TGTGCCAGCAGTTTAGCAGGGGGTGACACTGAAGCTTTCTTT. It is translated as CASSLAGGDTEAFF.

The chain employs TRBV11-3 and TRBJ2-1, with D perhaps matching TRBD2 (5 bases). V dropped 10 bases and J dropped 3 bases, with 16 bases sitting between them. The CDR3 sequence is 14 residues long. CDR1 is SGHNT and CDR2 is YENEEA in the germline V gene. The CDR3 nucleotides read TGTGCCACCCATCGGGGTCTTGACTACAATGAGCAGTTCTTC. Protein: CATHRGLDYNEQFF.

The chain uses TRBV27 and TRBJ1-1; perhaps TRBD1 as D (5 bases). The germline V gene encodes CDR1 MNHEY and CDR2 SMNVEV (reference sequence). Between the trimmed V and J ends, which lost 0 bases and 5 bases, there was a span of 10 bases. The CDR3 is 14 amino acids. CDR3 sequence (DNA): TGTGCCAGCAGTTTATCGATGGGGGTTACTGAAGCTTTCTTT. Its translation: CASSLSMGVTEAFF.

The chain uses TRBV10-3 and TRBJ1-3; D is perhaps TRBD1 (6 bases). Germline lookup yields CDR1 ENHRY and CDR2 SYGVKD. Trimming shortened V by 6 bases and J by 0 bases, and 15 bases separated the two germline ends. This CDR3 is 16 amino acids long. The CDR3 coding sequence is TGTGCCATCAGGACCCAAGGGGGGCTCTCTGGAAACACCATATATTTT. The encoded protein is CAIRTQGGLSGNTIYF.

The chain recombines TRBV9 with TRBJ1-4, with a possible D match to TRBD1 (6 bases). CDR1 is SGDLS and CDR2 is YYNGEE in the germline V gene. The V end was cut by 5 bases, the J end by 0 bases, with 14 bases between. CDR3 length: 16 amino acids. CDR3 nucleotides: TGTGCCAGCAGTCAAACGGGGGACACAACTAATGAAAAACTGTTTTTT. Translated: CASSQTGDTTNEKLFF.

The chain has TRBV28 and TRBJ1-2, with 9 bases identical to TRBD1. The CDR3 loop spans 16 amino acids. CDR1 MDHEN and CDR2 SYDVKM come from the germline V gene. The J segment lost 7 bases and the V segment lost 8 bases, leaving 17 bases of the junction unmatched. For the CDR3, the DNA is TGTGCCAGCGGCCAACACGGGACAGGGAAGGTTGGTGGCTACACCTTC. Residues: CASGQHGTGKVGGYTF.

V gene TRBV19 combines with J gene TRBJ1-1; TRBD1 agrees at 9 bases. V was pared by 9 bases and J by 6 bases, with 14 bases of the junction left unmatched. The CDR3 spans 15 residues. Germline lookup yields CDR1 LNHDA and CDR2 SQIVND (reference sequence). The CDR3, as DNA: TGTGCCAGCTCAGTAAAGACAGGGGGAATATCTGAAGCTTTCTTT. Encoded protein: CASSVKTGGISEAFF.

The V and J genes are TRBV7-2 and TRBJ1-6, with a weak D call TRBD1 (6 bases). Trimming took 2 bases from V and 1 from J, leaving 9 bases between them. The CDR3 is made up of 16 amino acids. CDR1 and CDR2 from the germline V gene are SGHTA and FQGNSA. Here the CDR3 DNA reads TGTGCCAGCAGCTTAATGCAGGGGTCCTATAATTCACCCCTCCACTTT. It is translated as CASSLMQGSYNSPLHF.

This rearrangement joins TRBV4-1 to TRBJ2-1; no clear D. Germline-derived CDR1 and CDR2 are MGHRA and YSYEKL. V was trimmed by 1 base and J by 15 bases, leaving 13 bases between them. This CDR3 has 12 amino acids. The CDR3 DNA sequence: TGCGCCAGCAGCCAAGGAGGAAGGGTGGCGTTCTTC. It yields the protein CASSQGGRVAFF.

The chain carries TRBV27 and TRBJ1-3, with D perhaps matching TRBD1 (5 bases). V lost 6 bases and J 5 bases, leaving 14 bases between the germline ends. The germline V gene encodes CDR1 MNHEY and CDR2 SMNVEV (reference sequence). The CDR3 runs to 14 residues. The CDR3 region has the DNA TGTGCCAGCAGGTCGGGGGGGGGAAGAAACACCATATATTTT. This sequence encodes CASRSGGGRNTIYF.

In regard to this clone: A junction end diverges from the germline sequence, so it may reflect a read error. The rearrangement uses TRBV7-8 and TRBJ1-2, with unresolved D. Germline CDR1 SGHVS, CDR2 FQNEAQ. This CDR3 region has 15 residues. The CDR3 loop reads CASTPYNGSPHGYTF. The CDR3 nucleotides are TGTGCCAGCACCCCCTACAACGGTAGCCCTCATGGTTACACCTTC.

The sample holds one count of this clone. This chain connects TRBV10-3 to TRBJ2-7; no clear D. This CDR3 contains 13 residues. Germline lookup yields CDR1 ENHRY and CDR2 SYGVKD. V dropped 6 bases and J dropped 0 bases, with 9 bases sitting between them. The chain's CDR3 is CAIRETLSYEQYF. In DNA, the CDR3 is TGTGCCATCAGGGAGACACTCTCCTACGAGCAGTACTTC.

J is TRBJ2-1 and V is TRBV25-1; a weak D match, TRBD1 (5 bases). The V and J ends lost 3 bases and 9 bases respectively, with 12 bases between them. Germline V gene lookup returns CDR1 MGHDK and CDR2 SYGVNS. The CDR3 is 13 residues long. The CDR3 nucleotides read TGTGCCAGCAGTGATACAGGAAGAGGTGAGCAGTTCTTC. This encodes CASSDTGRGEQFF. Full variable domain (rest looked up from reference TRBV25-1 and TRBJ2-1): EADIYQTPRYLVIGTGKKITLECSQTMGHDKMYWYQQDPGMELHLIHYSYGVNSTEKGDLSSESTVSRIRTEHFPLTLESARPSHTSQYLCASSDTGRGEQFFGPGTRLTVL.